Each of the 18 T cell receptor beta chains below was sequenced from the same sample in a study of cytomegalovirus exposure and HLA in healthy donors. Generated by immunoSEQ multiplex PCR, the TCRdb table keeps only in-frame clones and is missing some. Here the sample spans around 400,000 clones, roughly 90% being singletons. Sequenced input: PBMCs. The receptors derive from a woman between 18 and 30 years old in good health and CMV-seronegative.

This chain joins TRBV9 and TRBJ1-1; D is unresolved. Germline values: CDR1 SGDLS, CDR2 YYNGEE. The CDR3 is made up of 15 amino acids. V lost 0 bases, J lost 1 base, and 10 bases lay in between. For the CDR3, the DNA is TGTGCCAGCAGCGTAGCTGGTGGGCAGAACACTGAAGCTTTCTTT. This encodes CASSVAGGQNTEAFF.

This chain joins TRBV27 and TRBJ2-7, with TRBD1 as a possible D gene (6 bases). Trimming removed 5 bases from V and 0 bases from J, with 20 bases in between. Germline CDR1 MNHEY, CDR2 SMNVEV (reference sequence). The length of the CDR3 is 17 residues. The CDR3 region has the DNA TGTGCCAGCAGTGCCCCAGGACAGCCGTTAAACTCCTACGAGCAGTACTTC. Its translation: CASSAPGQPLNSYEQYF.

The chain has TRBV25-1 and TRBJ2-2; 11 positions match TRBD2. The CDR3 length is 16 residues. V dropped 2 bases and J dropped 5; count of bases not matched to a gene: 4. The germline gives CDR1 MGHDK, CDR2 SYGVNS. CDR3 loop: CASSERASGRTGELFF. The CDR3 region has the DNA TGTGCCAGCAGTGAAAGAGCTAGCGGGAGGACCGGGGAGCTGTTTTTT.

This clone was found once. V and J are TRBV18 and TRBJ2-5, with TRBD2 as a possible D gene (6 bases). V gave up 3 bases and J gave up 2 bases, with 10 bases separating them. The CDR3 is 14 amino acids. The germline CDR1 and CDR2 sequences are KGHSH and LQKENI. The CDR3 nucleotides are TGTGCCAGCTCACCCGGGACTCTACAAGAGACCCAGTACTTC. Protein: CASSPGTLQETQYF.

The rearrangement joins TRBV11-1 to TRBJ2-3; D may be TRBD2 (5 bases). V dropped 3 bases and J dropped 3 bases, with 13 bases sitting between them. In germline, CDR1 is SGHAT, CDR2 FQDESV (reference sequence). The CDR3 is 15 amino acids. The CDR3 bases are TGTGCCAGCAGCTTGGGCGGGCCGGCGACAGATACGCAGTATTTT. Translation gives CASSLGGPATDTQYF.

V is TRBV4-1 and J is TRBJ2-1, with TRBD1 matching over 8 bases. The CDR3 sequence is 17 residues long. Germline V gene data show CDR1 as MGHRA and CDR2 as YSYEKL. The junction had 12 bases not matched to a gene; V was cut back by 3 bases and J by 5 bases. This CDR3 is CASSHYPVGTGHNEQFF. The CDR3 DNA reads TGCGCCAGCAGCCACTACCCCGTGGGGACAGGCCACAATGAGCAGTTCTTC.

V and J are TRBV28 and TRBJ2-1; the match to TRBD1 covers 10 bases. CDR1 MDHEN and CDR2 SYDVKM come from the germline V gene. With 1 base clipped from V and 4 bases from J, the junction kept 19 bases outside the gene matches. The CDR3 contains 21 residues. This chain's CDR3 is CASSLFLRDRGPRPVYNEQFF. DNA for the CDR3: TGTGCCAGCAGTTTATTCCTCCGGGACAGGGGTCCGCGACCCGTTTACAATGAGCAGTTCTTC.

The chain is built from TRBV4-1 and TRBJ2-1, with 7 bases aligning to TRBD2. V was clipped by 3 bases and J by 13 bases; unmatched bases: 15. The CDR3 totals 15 residues. The V gene's germline CDR1 is MGHRA and CDR2 YSYEKL. CDR3 nucleotides: TGCGCCAGCAGCCATGCACCAGCGGGACCCACTGAACAGTTCTTC. It codes for CASSHAPAGPTEQFF.

The J gene is TRBJ1-1, the V gene TRBV28; D not certain. Trimming left V 10 bases short and J 1 base short, with 13 bases between. This CDR3 spans 13 amino acids. Germline V gene sequence: CDR1 MDHEN, CDR2 SYDVKM. CDR3 region: CATLYPGNTEAFF. The CDR3 DNA reads as TGTGCCACCCTGTATCCAGGGAACACTGAAGCTTTCTTT.

V gene TRBV9 combines with J gene TRBJ2-3, with 8 positions matching TRBD2. V was pared by 0 bases and J by 3 bases, with 9 bases of the junction left unmatched. CDR1 is SGDLS, CDR2 YYNGEE, per germline. The CDR3 totals 17 residues. CDR3 region: CASSVGGAGDLTDTQYF. The DNA for the CDR3 is TGTGCCAGCAGCGTAGGGGGAGCGGGAGATCTGACAGATACGCAGTATTTT.

The chain couples TRBV5-4 to TRBJ2-1, with TRBD2 identical over 12 bases. The V gene's germline CDR1 is SGHNT and CDR2 YYREEE (reference sequence). Trimming took 4 bases from V and 2 from J; bases not matched to a gene: 4. The CDR3 has 16 amino acids. This CDR3 reads CASSGGTSGPYNEQFF. For the CDR3, the DNA is TGTGCCAGCAGCGGCGGGACTAGCGGGCCCTACAATGAGCAGTTCTTC.

The chain links TRBV27 to TRBJ2-4; TRBD1 is a possible D gene (6 bases). Germline CDR1 reads MNHEY; CDR2 reads SMNVEV (reference sequence). The CDR3 sequence is 16 residues long. V was pared by 2 bases and J by 0 bases, with 11 bases between. Here the CDR3 DNA reads TGTGCCAGCAGTTTAGGGGGCCTACTAGCCAAAAACATTCAGTACTTC. As protein: CASSLGGLLAKNIQYF.

CDR3 DNA: TGTGCCAGCAGCAAGACCGGGTTAGGCCCCTACGAGCAGTACTTC. Translated, it gives CASSKTGLGPYEQYF. The chain couples TRBV2 to TRBJ2-7, with D hard to call. Germline CDR1 and CDR2: SNHLY and FYNNEI. V gave up 6 bases and J gave up 2 bases, with 17 bases separating them. This CDR3 has 15 residues.

Here the CDR3 DNA reads TGTGCCAGCAGTTATGCAGGGGGTGACTATGGCTACACCTTC. This gives the protein CASSYAGGDYGYTF. The chain uses TRBV6-5 and TRBJ1-2; 7 nucleotides align to TRBD1. Germline trimming cut 3 bases from V and 3 bases from J; bases unmatched to any gene: 4. The germline gives CDR1 MNHEY, CDR2 SVGAGI. CDR3 length: 14 amino acids.

The chain recombines TRBV9 with TRBJ2-5; D uncertain. Germline V gene sequence: CDR1 SGDLS, CDR2 YYNGEE. CDR3 size: 15 residues. Between the trimmed V and J ends, which lost 3 bases and 2 bases, there was a span of 14 bases. This chain's CDR3 is CASSGTTRSQETQYF. DNA for the CDR3: TGTGCCAGCAGCGGCACGACCCGGAGTCAAGAGACCCAGTACTTC.

The genes are TRBV9 and TRBJ2-5; 9 bases map to TRBD1. V trimming: 4 bases; J trimming: 6 bases; junction bases outside the gene matches: 7. Germline CDR1 SGDLS, CDR2 YYNGEE. The CDR3 is 14 residues long. CDR3 protein: CASSSRTGVQTQYF. As DNA, the CDR3 is TGTGCCAGCAGCTCGCGGACAGGGGTACAGACCCAGTACTTC.

The chain recombines TRBV28 with TRBJ1-4; 10 nucleotides align to TRBD1. The germline V gene encodes CDR1 MDHEN and CDR2 SYDVKM. CDR3 length: 16 residues. The V segment lost 8 bases and the J segment 10 bases; nucleotides outside the gene matches: 16. The chain's CDR3 is CASPYILRQGAGKLFF. CDR3 bases: TGTGCCAGCCCCTACATTCTCCGACAGGGGGCTGGAAAACTGTTTTTT.

This clone was seen once. J is TRBJ2-7 and V is TRBV11-2, with TRBD2 identical over 10 bases. Germline assignment: CDR1 SGHAT and CDR2 FQNNGV. This CDR3 comprises 16 residues. After removal of 1 base from V and 3 bases from J, the junction contained 6 bases not matched to a gene. CDR3 amino acids: CASSLAPGLAVYEQYF. In nucleotides, the CDR3 is TGTGCCAGCAGCTTAGCCCCTGGACTAGCGGTCTACGAGCAGTACTTC.